This T cell receptor (beta chain) was sequenced in a study of T-cell memory formation after mild COVID-19. One entry per CDR3 protein, called by TCRdb with MiXCR from the 5' RACE reads. The sample holds 300,000 to 400,000 distinct CDR3 sequences, around 13% seen once. The CDR3 totals 13 residues. The V end was cut by 5 bases, the J end by 5 bases, with 12 bases between. Germline V gene lookup returns CDR1 MGHRA and CDR2 YSYEKL. The sequencing sample was made of PBMCs or a T cell subset sorted from them (not recorded which). This chain links TRBV4-1 with TRBJ1-1; D ambiguous. This clonotype originated in a man aged 18 to 35 who had mild COVID-19 (a few samples of this study predate the infection). Cell type and time point are not known. The CDR3 bases are TGCGCCAGCAGCTTCGCCAGGTGGACTGAAGCTTTCTTT. Translation: CASSFARWTEAFF.